This is a list of T cell receptor beta chains from one sample in a study of blood T cells in healthy people across ages. MiXCR, run by TCRdb on the 5' RACE reads, gives a single entry per CDR3 protein. Of about 280,000 distinct CDR3 sequences in the sample, 27% were seen once. The sample was blood. Receptors originate from an older woman in good health. Each CDR3 is given with its conserved first and last residue. Each record gives: D gene, V gene, J gene, clone size, CDR3 length, CDR3 protein, CDR3 DNA. The D gene is left open where the match is weak. The size entry is marked missing in some rows and otherwise reads once, few, many or a size class.

D: TRBD1
V: TRBV5-1
J: TRBJ1-6
size: few
length: 15
CDR3: CASSSTQGAGSPLHF
DNA: TGCGCCAGCAGCTCTACACAGGGGGCAGGTTCACCCCTCCACTTT

D: NA
V: TRBV12-3/TRBV12-4
J: TRBJ1-4
size: NA
length: 13
CDR3: CASSFRGNEKLFF
DNA: TGTGCCAGCAGTTTTCGGGGAAATGAAAAACTGTTTTTT

D: TRBD2
V: TRBV4-1
J: TRBJ2-2
size: NA
length: 15
CDR3: CASSRPGLEAGELFF
DNA: TGCGCCAGCAGCCGTCCCGGACTAGAAGCCGGGGAGCTGTTTTTT

D: NA
V: TRBV20-1
J: TRBJ2-5
size: NA
length: 13
CDR3: CSARDLTVETQYF
DNA: TGCAGTGCTAGAGATCTTACAGTTGAGACCCAGTACTTC

D: NA
V: TRBV6-2/TRBV6-3
J: TRBJ2-1
size: NA
length: 12
CDR3: CASSPHRATLFF
DNA: TGTGCCAGCAGTCCCCACAGGGCGACACTTTTCTTC

D: TRBD2
V: TRBV7-2
J: TRBJ2-3
size: NA
length: 15
CDR3: CASSLSSGGTNTQYF
DNA: TGTGCCAGCAGCTTGTCTAGCGGGGGCACGAATACGCAGTATTTT

D: NA
V: TRBV28
J: TRBJ2-1
size: few
length: 12
CDR3: CASSLPGGVQFF
DNA: TGTGCCAGCAGTTTACCTGGCGGGGTCCAGTTCTTC

D: NA
V: TRBV7-2
J: TRBJ2-7
size: NA
length: 15
CDR3: CASSPRGSDPYEQYF
DNA: TGTGCCAGCAGTCCTAGGGGAAGCGACCCCTACGAGCAGTACTTC

D: TRBD2
V: TRBV7-3
J: TRBJ2-4
size: few
length: 16
CDR3: CASSRQGIAGDNIQYF
DNA: TGTGCCAGCAGCCGGCAGGGTATAGCGGGAGATAACATTCAGTACTTC

D: NA
V: TRBV3-1
J: TRBJ2-5
size: NA
length: 13
CDR3: CASSTTQGETQYF
DNA: TGTGCCAGCAGCACAACTCAGGGGGAGACCCAGTACTTC

D: NA
V: TRBV29-1
J: TRBJ1-2
size: NA
length: 18
CDR3: CSIVSPDSPMPGMSGYTF
DNA: TGCAGCATTGTGTCCCCGGACAGTCCTATGCCTGGGATGAGCGGCTACACCTTC

D: NA
V: TRBV4-3
J: TRBJ1-4
size: few
length: 13
CDR3: CASSRGTNEKLFF
DNA: TGCGCCAGCAGCCGGGGAACTAATGAAAAACTGTTTTTT